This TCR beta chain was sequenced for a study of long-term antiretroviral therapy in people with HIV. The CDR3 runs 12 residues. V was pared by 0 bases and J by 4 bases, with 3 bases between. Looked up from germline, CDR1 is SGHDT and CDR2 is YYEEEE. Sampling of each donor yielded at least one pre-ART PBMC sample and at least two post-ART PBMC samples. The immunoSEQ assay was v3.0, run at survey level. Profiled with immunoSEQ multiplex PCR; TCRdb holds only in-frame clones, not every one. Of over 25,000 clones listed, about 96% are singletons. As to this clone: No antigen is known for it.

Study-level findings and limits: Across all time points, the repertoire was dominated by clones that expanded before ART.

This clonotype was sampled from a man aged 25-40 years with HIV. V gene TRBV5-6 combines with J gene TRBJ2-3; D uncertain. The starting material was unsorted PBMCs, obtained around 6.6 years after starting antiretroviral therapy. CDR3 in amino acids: CASSLVPDTQYF. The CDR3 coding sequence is TGTGCCAGCAGCTTGGTCCCAGATACGCAGTATTTT.